This TCR beta chain was found in a study of T-cell memory formation after mild COVID-19. About the study: TCR clusters showed largely donor specificity. General study findings and limits: Largely, contracting CD4+ clones fell within CM and EM, and contracting CD8+ clones within EMRA. Pre-infection memory already had some responding clones, implying cross-reactive memory joined.

To note about this clonotype: The antigen remains undetermined.

The authors produced TCR alpha and TCR beta cDNA libraries with sample barcodes and UMIs by 5'RACE using constant-segment primers. TCRdb re-analysed the 5' RACE reads in MiXCR, keeping a single row per CDR3 protein. The table lists about 260,000 distinct CDR3 sequences, under 20% of them singletons. V was shortened by 6 bases and J by 11 bases, with 11 bases between the two germline ends. The CDR3 is 11 residues long. Sequenced material: PBMCs or a T cell subset sorted from them (not recorded which). This chain uses TRBV12-3 or TRBV12-4 with TRBJ1-5, with D tentatively TRBD1 (6 bases). The clonotype originates from a man aged 18 to 29 who had mild COVID-19 (a few samples of this study predate the infection). Cell type and time point are not known. CDR3 residues: CASSRGSAQHF. CDR3 bases: TGTGCCAGCAGCAGGGGTTCGGCCCAGCATTTT.